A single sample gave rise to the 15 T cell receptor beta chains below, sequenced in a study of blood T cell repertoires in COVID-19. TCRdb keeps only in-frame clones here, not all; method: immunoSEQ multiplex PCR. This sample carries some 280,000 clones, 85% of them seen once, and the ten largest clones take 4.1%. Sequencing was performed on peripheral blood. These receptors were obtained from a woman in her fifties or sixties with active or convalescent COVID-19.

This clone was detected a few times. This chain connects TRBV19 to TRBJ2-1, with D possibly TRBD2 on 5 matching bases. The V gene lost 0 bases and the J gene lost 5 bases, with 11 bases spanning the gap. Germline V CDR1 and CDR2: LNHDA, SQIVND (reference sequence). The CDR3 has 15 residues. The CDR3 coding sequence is TGTGCCAGTAGTATAGATACGCCGGGGAACAATGAGCAGTTCTTC. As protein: CASSIDTPGNNEQFF.

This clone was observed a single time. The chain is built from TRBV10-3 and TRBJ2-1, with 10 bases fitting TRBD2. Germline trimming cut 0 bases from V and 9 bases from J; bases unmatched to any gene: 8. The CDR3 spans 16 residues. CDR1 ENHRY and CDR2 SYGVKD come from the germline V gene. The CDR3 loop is CAISESLAGDRPEQFF. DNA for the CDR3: TGTGCCATCAGTGAGTCGCTAGCGGGAGACCGGCCTGAGCAGTTCTTC.

The CDR3 bases are TGTGCCAGCAGCTATCAGGACAGCTCCTACGAGCAGTACTTC. It specifies CASSYQDSSYEQYF. The rearrangement joins TRBV13 to TRBJ2-7; weak D call: TRBD1 (6 bases). CDR3 length: 14 amino acids. The germline V and J ends were trimmed by 4 bases and 0 bases, with 10 bases remaining between them. The germline V gene encodes CDR1 PRHDT and CDR2 FYEKMQ (reference sequence).

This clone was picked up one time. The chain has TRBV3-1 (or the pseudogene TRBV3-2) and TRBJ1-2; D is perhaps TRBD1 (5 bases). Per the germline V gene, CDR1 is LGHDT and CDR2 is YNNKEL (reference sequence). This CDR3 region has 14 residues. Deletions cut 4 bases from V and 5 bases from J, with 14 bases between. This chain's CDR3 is CASSRGREGYGYTF. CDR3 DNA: TGTGCCAGCAGCCGAGGCAGGGAGGGATATGGCTACACCTTC.

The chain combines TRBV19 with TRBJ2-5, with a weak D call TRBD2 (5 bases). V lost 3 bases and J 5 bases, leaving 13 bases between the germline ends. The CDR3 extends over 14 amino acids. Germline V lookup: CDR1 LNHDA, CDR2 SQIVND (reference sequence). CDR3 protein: CASSMVAEEETQYF. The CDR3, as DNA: TGTGCCAGTAGTATGGTGGCGGAGGAGGAGACCCAGTACTTC.

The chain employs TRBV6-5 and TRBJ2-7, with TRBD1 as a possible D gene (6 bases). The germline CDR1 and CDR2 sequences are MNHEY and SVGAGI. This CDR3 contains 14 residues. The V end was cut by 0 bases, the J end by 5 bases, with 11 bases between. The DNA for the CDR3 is TGTGCCAGCAGTTACTCCGCAGGGGAAGACGAGCAGTACTTC. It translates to CASSYSAGEDEQYF.

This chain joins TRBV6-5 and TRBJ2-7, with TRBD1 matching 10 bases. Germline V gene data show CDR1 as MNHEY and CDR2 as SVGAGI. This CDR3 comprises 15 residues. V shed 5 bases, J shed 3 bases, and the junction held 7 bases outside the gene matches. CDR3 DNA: TGTGCCAGCAGTCGGACAGGGGGAGAGAGCTACGAGCAGTACTTC. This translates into CASSRTGGESYEQYF.

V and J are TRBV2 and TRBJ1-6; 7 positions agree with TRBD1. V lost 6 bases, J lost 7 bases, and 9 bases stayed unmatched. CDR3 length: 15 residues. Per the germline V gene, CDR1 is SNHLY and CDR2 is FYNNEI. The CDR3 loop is CASRTGTEVNSPLHF. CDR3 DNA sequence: TGTGCCAGCAGGACCGGGACAGAAGTGAATTCACCCCTCCACTTT.

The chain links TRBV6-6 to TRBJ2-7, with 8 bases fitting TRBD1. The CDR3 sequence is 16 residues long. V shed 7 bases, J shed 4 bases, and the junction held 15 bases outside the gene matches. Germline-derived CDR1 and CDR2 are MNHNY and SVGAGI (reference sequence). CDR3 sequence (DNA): TGTGCCAGCACCCACCAAGCCTGGACAGGGTTGTACGAGCAGTACTTC. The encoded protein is CASTHQAWTGLYEQYF.

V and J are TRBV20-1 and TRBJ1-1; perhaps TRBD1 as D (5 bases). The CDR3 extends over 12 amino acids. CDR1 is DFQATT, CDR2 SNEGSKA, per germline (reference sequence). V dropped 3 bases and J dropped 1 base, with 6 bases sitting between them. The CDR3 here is CSASTGNTEAFF. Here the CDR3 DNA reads TGCAGTGCTAGTACAGGGAACACTGAAGCTTTCTTT.

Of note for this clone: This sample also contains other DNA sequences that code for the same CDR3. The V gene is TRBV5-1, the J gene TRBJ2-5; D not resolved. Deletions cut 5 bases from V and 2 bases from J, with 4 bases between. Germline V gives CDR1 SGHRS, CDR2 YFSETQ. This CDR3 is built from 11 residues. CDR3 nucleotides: TGCGCCAGCAGTCTACAAGAGACCCAGTACTTC. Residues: CASSLQETQYF.

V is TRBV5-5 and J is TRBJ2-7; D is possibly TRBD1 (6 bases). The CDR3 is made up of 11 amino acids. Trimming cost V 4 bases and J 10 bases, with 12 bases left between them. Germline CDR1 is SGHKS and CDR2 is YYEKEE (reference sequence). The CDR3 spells CASSGGRTQYF. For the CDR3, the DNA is TGTGCCAGCAGCGGGGGCCGAACTCAGTACTTC. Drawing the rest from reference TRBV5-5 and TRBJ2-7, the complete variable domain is DAGVTQSPTHLIKTRGQQVTLRCSPISGHKSVSWYQQVLGQGPQFIFQYYEKEERGRGNFPDRFSARQFPNYSSELNVNALLLGDSALYLCASSGGRTQYFGPGTRLTVT.

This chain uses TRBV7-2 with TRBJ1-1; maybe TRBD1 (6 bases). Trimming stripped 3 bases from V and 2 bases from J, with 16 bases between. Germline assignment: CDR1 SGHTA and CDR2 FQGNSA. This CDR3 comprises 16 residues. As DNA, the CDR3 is TGTGCCAGCAGCTTGTTGGGACACTTCTCTAACACTGAAGCTTTCTTT. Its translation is CASSLLGHFSNTEAFF.

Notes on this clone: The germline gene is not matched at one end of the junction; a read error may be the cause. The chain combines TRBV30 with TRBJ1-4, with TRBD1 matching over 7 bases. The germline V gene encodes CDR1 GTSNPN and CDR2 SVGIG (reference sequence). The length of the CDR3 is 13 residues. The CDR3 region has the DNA TGTGCCGGGAGACAGGGCCAGAATGAAAAACTGTTTTTT. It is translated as CAGRQGQNEKLFF.

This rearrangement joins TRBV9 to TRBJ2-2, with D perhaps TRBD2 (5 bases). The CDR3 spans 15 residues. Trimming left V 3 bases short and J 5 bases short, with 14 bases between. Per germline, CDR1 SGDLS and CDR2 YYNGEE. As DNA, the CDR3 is TGTGCCAGCAGCGCCCCCCGGGATAATACCGGGGAGCTGTTTTTT. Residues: CASSAPRDNTGELFF.